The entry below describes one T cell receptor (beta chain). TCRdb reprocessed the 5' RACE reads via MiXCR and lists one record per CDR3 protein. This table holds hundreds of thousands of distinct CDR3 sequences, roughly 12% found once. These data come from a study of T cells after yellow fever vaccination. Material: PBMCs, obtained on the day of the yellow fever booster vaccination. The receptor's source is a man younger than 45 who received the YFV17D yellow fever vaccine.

CDR3 region: CASSSVFSMNTEAFF. The CDR3 region has the DNA TGTGCCAGCAGCTCGGTCTTTTCCATGAACACTGAAGCTTTCTTT. The V gene is TRBV7-9, the J gene TRBJ1-1; no clear D. CDR1 is SEHNR, CDR2 FQNEAQ, per germline (reference sequence). Trimming took 4 bases from V and 0 from J, leaving 12 bases between them. The CDR3 extends over 15 amino acids.